This TCR beta chain comes out of a study of T-cell memory formation after mild COVID-19. About this clonotype: Its specificity is not known.

It was 5'RACE with constant-segment primers that produced the TCR alpha and TCR beta cDNA libraries, which carried sample barcodes and UMIs. TCRdb re-called the 5' RACE reads with MiXCR, one entry per CDR3 protein. The table lists 470,000 or so distinct CDR3 sequences, 20% of them singletons. The CDR3 has 17 amino acids. V lost 2 bases and J lost 0, with 11 bases in between. Per germline, CDR1 MRHNA and CDR2 SNTAGT. Whole-study findings and limits: Still unconfirmed is whether the second-wave clones peaking on day 37 recognized SARS-CoV-2.

Sequencing used PBMCs or a T cell subset sorted from them (not recorded which). The rearrangement joins TRBV6-4 to TRBJ2-6; D may match TRBD1 or TRBD2 (5 bases each). The clonotype comes from an adult woman who had mild COVID-19 (a few samples of this study predate the infection). Cell type and time point are not known. This chain's CDR3 is CASSDLRGPSGANVLTF. CDR3 nucleotide sequence: TGTGCCAGCAGTGACCTCCGGGGACCCTCTGGGGCCAACGTCCTGACTTTC.